This TCR beta chain was observed in a study of blood T cell repertoires in COVID-19. Clones were sequenced by immunoSEQ multiplex PCR, and TCRdb holds only the in-frame ones, with some missing. The sample includes 200,000 or so clones, around 90% of them seen just once. The ends were cut back, 5 bases at V and 3 bases at J, with 16 bases in the middle. Looked up from germline, CDR1 is SGHTA and CDR2 is FQGNSA. This CDR3 contains 16 residues. The chain is built from TRBV7-2 and TRBJ1-4; a possible D gene is TRBD1 (6 bases). Sequencing was done on a sample of peripheral blood. The receptor was isolated from a man aged 55 to 70 with acute or convalescent COVID-19. CDR3 sequence: CASSLNRVLSNEKLFF. CDR3 sequence (DNA): TGTGCCAGCAGCCTGAACAGGGTCTTATCTAATGAAAAACTGTTTTTT.